This TCR beta chain was sequenced for a study of cytomegalovirus exposure and HLA in healthy donors (dated by TCRdb to between 2016 and 2019). In terms of the full investigation: An earlier analysis of roughly 570 of the donors reported 276 Gb of sequence data and around 110 million unique TCR beta sequences obtained from about 200 million T cells. An early release that covered about 600 HLA-typed donors contained 300 to 350 gigabases of sequencing data and 80 million or so unique TCR sequences. The genetic ancestry cluster associated with self-reported Caucasian donors included 70% to 85% of the 300 to 450 genotyped donors. The aim of the study was to test whether cataloging public T cell receptors could identify signatures of past pathogen exposure. The study profiled the T cell repertoires of hundreds of subjects by immunosequencing and related them to cytomegalovirus serostatus. Along with the roughly 670-subject first cohort, a separate validation cohort of about 110 different subjects was used. To predict cytomegalovirus infection status, the study combined high-throughput TCR immunosequencing, statistical association of individual TCRs with disease status, and machine learning. A later analysis re-analyzed previously published TCR beta repertoires from hundreds of donors and added high-resolution HLA genotyping to study TCR occurrence patterns. In the later analysis, no new phenotypic data were used to find candidate immune exposures; instead, reliance was placed on TCR beta sequences and their occurrence across donors. An earlier analysis of around 640 of the donors used high-throughput TCR beta sequencing to judge whether each TCR beta V gene segment behaved as functional or pseudogenic. Donor age, sex, ethnicity and CMV serostatus were compiled alongside the repertoire data. Genome-wide SNP genotypes for about 65% of the 666 donors were used in a later genetic analysis, which treated that subset as a discovery cohort. All discovery cohort repertoires had been generated on a single sequencing platform. HLA typing included class I and class II loci at four-digit resolution. Typing coverage varied by locus: roughly 629-640 donors for A, B, C, DRB1 and DQB1; roughly 560 for DQA1; approximately 610 for DPA1; under 490 for DPB1. Four to six DR-DQ haplotypes were handled as single units for association and clustering because linkage in the cohort was strong. On average, roughly 250,000 unique TCR beta nucleotide sequences were sequenced per donor among a few hundred genotyped donors of the cohort, with around 19% of those sequences being non-productive.

From the cysteine through the phenylalanine, the CDR3 covers 17 amino acids. This entry keeps only the CDR3 DNA: 51 bases, framed from base 1. For CDR1 and CDR2, the germline V gene lists SGHRS and YFSETQ. Trimming costs V 3 bases and J 4 bases, and their ends lie 20 bases apart. A remark on this clone: Its antigen is unknown. It has no much larger one-base neighbor in the sample; base qualities were not kept.

The protocol used for the library was the immunoSEQ multiplex PCR assay. For the multiplex PCR, a mixture combining 60 forward primers for TCR Vbeta segments and 13 reverse primers for TCR Jbeta segments was used. The CDR3 region of rearranged TCR beta genes was amplified from genomic DNA with a multiplex PCR assay. Amplified TCR beta libraries were sequenced as 87-base-pair reads on the Illumina HiSeq System. On the authors' methods: A later analysis counted around 72 million unique TCR beta chains across the 650 to 800 repertoires, and roughly 11 million of these chains were shared by at least two donors. To remove PCR and sequencing errors, raw reads were error-corrected and collapsed into unique sequences using a nearest-neighbor algorithm that merged closely related sequences. CDR3 sequences were aligned to IMGT reference sequences to assign V, D and J gene segments. For a sequence to be retained, a match of at least six nucleotides to both a V gene segment and a J gene segment was required. Rearrangements were classified as productive when the CDR3 lacked stop codons and remained in frame with V and J, and all other rearrangements were classified as non-productive. CDR3 was defined according to IMGT convention as the region running from the second conserved V-encoded cysteine to the conserved J-encoded phenylalanine. The earlier analysis of some 600 of the donors excluded sequences that lacked an unambiguous match to a single V gene segment. In an earlier analysis of approximately 590 of the donors, V segments were called functional above 56.7% productive rearrangements and were called segregating when the between-donor standard deviation exceeded 5%. A statistical classification framework was developed to diagnose cytomegalovirus status using the catalog of TCR beta chain sequences. A later analysis assigned V and J genes by comparing TCR nucleotide sequences with IMGT/GENE-DB human TR gene sequences. The TCRdist pipeline was used in a later analysis to assign CDR3 sequences and most-parsimonious VDJ recombination scenarios. A later analysis defined each TCR beta chain by its CDR3 amino acid sequence plus V-gene family, and excluded reads lacking a unique V-gene family. A later analysis removed 550 to 700 highly shared, low-generation-probability nucleotide sequences to deal with suspected cross-contamination and a sequencing artifact. For each public chain, a later analysis derived a clonal expansion index from normalized ranks of inferred template counts within each repertoire. In a later analysis, generation probabilities were computed using a VDJ recombination model fitted to out-of-frame rearrangements, and the results were checked against IGoR. Hypergeometric tests were used in a later analysis to score TCR-TCR, TCR-HLA and TCR-CMV co-occurrence, with a repertoire-size bias correction applied to the TCR pairs. In a later analysis, false discovery rates were estimated by permuting HLA or CMV assignments 20 times. In a later analysis, co-occurring TCRs were grouped using DBSCAN, and TCRdist sequence similarity was added for clustering within HLA-allele-positive subsets. For co-occurrence clustering, repertoires with fewer than 30,000 or more than 120,000 public chains were excluded, along with roughly 5 repertoires with anomalous nucleotide sharing. Drawn from immuneACCESS, this table holds only the in-frame rearrangements with V and J called that TCRdb kept. Clones are partly lost; checked studies trace under half to an unresolved V gene and leave the rest unexplained. V and J calls and clone size follow that table, whereas D and trimming were derived from the DNA. The sample has roughly 120,000 clones on record, about 70% of them singletons. The leading ten clones occupy around 5% of the sample.

What the work shows at the level of the full study, not this receptor alone: When HLA alleles, especially DR and DQ, strongly co-occurred, attributing TCR associations to individual alleles was difficult. Cytomegalovirus status was reported to be diagnosed by the classifier with high specificity and sensitivity in both the original and validation cohorts. In a later analysis, TCR association rates were found to vary across HLA loci, with the most associated TCRs seen for DRB1 alleles and the fewest for HLA-C alleles. V-gene and J-gene trimming of TCR beta chains was associated with a missense DCLRE1C variant in a later genetic analysis, and the association was replicated in an independent cohort. A total of around 150 TCR beta chains were listed by the study as associated with cytomegalovirus. A further reported finding was that TCR beta sequences accurately predicted the HLA-A and HLA-B alleles for most subjects in the first cohort. Because HLA typing was missing for some donors at each locus, association tests included only the typed subset. The only immune exposure information available for the cohort was CMV serostatus. In a later genetic analysis, fewer N-insertions in productive TCRs were reported among donors in an Asian-associated ancestry cluster than the roughly 640-donor mean. Three of the identified cytomegalovirus-associated TCR beta chains were confirmed in vitro to be specific for cytomegalovirus antigens. A later analysis found that HLA-associated TCR beta chains were more clonally expanded and had lower generation probabilities than equally common non-associated chains. A later analysis found that most CMV-associated TCR beta chains appeared HLA-restricted, with HLA associations seemingly driven largely by CMV exposure. It was suggested by the authors that the approach could potentially be generalized to other disease states and immunological phenotypes. Only TCR beta chains were sequenced in this cohort, and the absence of alpha or paired-chain data limited detectable features. Presence/absence analyses assumed roughly uniform sequencing depth across donors, an assumption that may not hold. Correlated functional status among segregating V segments might be attributable to linkage disequilibrium, but an unknown experimental factor could not be ruled out. At a false discovery rate of 0.05, a later analysis linked some 18,000 TCR beta sequences to specific HLA alleles. Because counts were too low, some 16 rarely observed V segments, including chromosome 9 orphons, were excluded from the earlier analysis of fewer than 650 of the donors. Several of the top co-occurrence clusters appeared to be linked to parvovirus B19, influenza, CMV and Epstein-Barr virus, according to a later analysis. A cluster of highly shared sequence variants was judged likely to represent a technical artifact of the sequencing pipeline. Because the 87-base-pair reads could not distinguish some IMGT-functional V segments, including TRBV6-2 and TRBV6-3, those segments were excluded. An earlier analysis of around 600 of the donors showed that most TCR beta V segments appeared in productive rearrangements either about 87% or about 30% of the time, which broadly matched IMGT annotations. Most TCR sequences were observed very rarely across donors, whereas some public TCRs were present in many individuals.

The cohort comprised 670 or so healthy bone marrow donors. At the time of sampling, every cohort member was nominally healthy, though immune exposures that went unrecorded were likely present. The donor was CMV seropositive and was included in the group of 300 or so seropositive cohort members. Every donor gave a peripheral blood sample, and the peripheral blood mononuclear cells from that sample were used for TCR beta sequencing. The Qiagen DNeasy Blood Extraction Kit was used to extract genomic DNA from the blood cell samples. This sequence originates from a man aged 25 to 45 in good health and CMV-seropositive. The chain is assembled from TRBV5-1 and TRBJ2-1, with a weak D call of TRBD2 (5 bases match). Sequenced: PBMCs. The base sequence is TGCGCCAGCAGCTCCTCCACGACGGTGGGCGGGTACAATGAGCAGTTCTTC. Its translation reads: CASSSSTTVGGYNEQFF.